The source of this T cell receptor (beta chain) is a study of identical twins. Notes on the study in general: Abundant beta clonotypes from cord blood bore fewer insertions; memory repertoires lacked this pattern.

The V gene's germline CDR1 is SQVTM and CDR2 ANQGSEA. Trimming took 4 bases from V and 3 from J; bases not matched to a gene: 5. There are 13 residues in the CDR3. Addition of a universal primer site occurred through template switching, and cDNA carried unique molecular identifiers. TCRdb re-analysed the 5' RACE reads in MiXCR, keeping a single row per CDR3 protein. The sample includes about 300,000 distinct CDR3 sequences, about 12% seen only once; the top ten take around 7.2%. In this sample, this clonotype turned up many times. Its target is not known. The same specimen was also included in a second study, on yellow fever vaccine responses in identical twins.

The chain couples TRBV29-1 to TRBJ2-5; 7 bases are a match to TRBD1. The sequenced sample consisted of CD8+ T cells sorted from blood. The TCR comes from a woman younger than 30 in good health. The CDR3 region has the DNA TGCAGCGTTGGCCCTGACAGGGAAGAGACCCAGTACTTC. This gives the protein CSVGPDREETQYF.